This T cell receptor beta chain was captured in a study of blood T cell repertoires in COVID-19. Study at large: The United States, Italy and Spain supplied acute and convalescent COVID-19 samples.

TCRdb's copy holds only in-frame clones and misses some; the assay was immunoSEQ multiplex PCR. Among around 390,000 clones listed, around nine tenths were seen once. This clone came up once. V shed 7 bases and J shed 3 bases, with 12 bases lying between them. CDR1 is LNHDA and CDR2 is SQIVND in the germline V gene (reference sequence). The CDR3 covers 14 residues. Enrollees, about 18 to 95 years old, lived in approximately 25 US areas. The study counted Cohort 3 donors as recovered given two negative PCRs, clearance, or symptom resolution. The rearrangement joins TRBV19 to TRBJ1-4, with D perhaps TRBD1 (6 bases). The clonotype originates from a woman in her forties or fifties who had recovered from COVID-19. Sequencing used PBMCs or T cells enriched from blood (not recorded which). The CDR3 loop is CASTLQGANEKLFF. DNA of the CDR3: TGTGCCAGTACCTTACAGGGCGCTAATGAAAAACTGTTTTTT.